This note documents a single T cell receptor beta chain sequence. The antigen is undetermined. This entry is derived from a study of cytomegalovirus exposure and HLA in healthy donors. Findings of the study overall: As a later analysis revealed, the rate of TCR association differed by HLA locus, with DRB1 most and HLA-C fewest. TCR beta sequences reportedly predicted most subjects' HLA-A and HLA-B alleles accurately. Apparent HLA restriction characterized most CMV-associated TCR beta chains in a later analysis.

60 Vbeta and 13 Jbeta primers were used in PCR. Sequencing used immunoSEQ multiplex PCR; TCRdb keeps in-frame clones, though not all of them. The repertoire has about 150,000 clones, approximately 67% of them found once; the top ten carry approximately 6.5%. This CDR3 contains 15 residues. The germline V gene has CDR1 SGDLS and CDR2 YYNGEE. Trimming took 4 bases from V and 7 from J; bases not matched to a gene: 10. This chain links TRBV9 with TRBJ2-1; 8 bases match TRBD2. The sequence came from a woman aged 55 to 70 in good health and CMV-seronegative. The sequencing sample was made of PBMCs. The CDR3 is CASSSRVSGVNEQFF. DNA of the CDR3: TGTGCCAGCAGCTCCCGGGTTAGCGGGGTAAATGAGCAGTTCTTC.